These 29 T cell receptor beta chains were sequenced from one sample in a study of blood T cell repertoires in COVID-19. Sequencing used immunoSEQ multiplex PCR; TCRdb keeps in-frame clones, though not all of them. The sample contains about 270,000 clones, about four fifths of which appear only once. Input material: peripheral blood. These receptors all come from a human donor with COVID-19, enrolled during active disease. The donor label of this sample is uncertain.

The rearrangement uses TRBV4-3 and TRBJ1-5; D unclear. The germline V gene has CDR1 LGHNA and CDR2 YSLEER. The length of the CDR3 is 17 residues. Trimming pared 0 bases from V and 5 bases from J, leaving 17 bases between. Here the CDR3 DNA reads TGCGCCAGCAGCCAAGATTTGGTACTTACAGTTGATCAGCCCCAGCATTTT. Translating it yields CASSQDLVLTVDQPQHF.

The chain joins TRBV3-1 (or the pseudogene TRBV3-2) to TRBJ2-3; D gene uncertain. This CDR3 has 16 residues. Germline CDR1 and CDR2: LGHDT and YNNKEL (reference sequence). V was clipped by 5 bases and J by 0 bases, with 15 bases between them. CDR3 sequence: CASSAQPEASTDTQYF. The CDR3 DNA follows: TGTGCCAGCAGCGCCCAGCCCGAGGCAAGCACAGATACGCAGTATTTT.

The genes are TRBV28 and TRBJ1-2, with D unresolved. V lost 6 bases and J lost 5, with 10 bases in between. Per germline, CDR1 MDHEN and CDR2 SYDVKM. This CDR3 is built from 12 residues. CDR3 loop: CASRFDIYGYTF. The CDR3 DNA sequence: TGTGCCAGCAGATTCGACATATATGGCTACACCTTC.

The rearrangement joins TRBV11-3 to TRBJ2-3, with D perhaps matching TRBD2 (6 bases). V was clipped by 1 base and J by 2 bases, with 10 bases between them. Per the germline V gene, CDR1 is SGHNT and CDR2 is YENEEA. The CDR3 extends over 15 amino acids. CDR3 nucleotide sequence: TGTGCCAGCAGCTTAGCAGGCGGGACCACAGATACGCAGTATTTT. It is translated as CASSLAGGTTDTQYF.

The chain recombines TRBV4-2 with TRBJ2-1; possible D gene TRBD2, 6 bases. CDR3 length: 16 residues. V dropped 0 bases and J dropped 1 base, with 10 bases sitting between them. Germline CDR1 LGHNA, CDR2 YNFKEQ. In DNA, the CDR3 is TGTGCCAGCAGCCAAGAACTCGGGGGTTCCTACAATGAGCAGTTCTTC. This sequence encodes CASSQELGGSYNEQFF.

The chain uses TRBV2 and TRBJ1-2; possibly TRBD1 for D (5 bases). Germline V CDR1 and CDR2: SNHLY, FYNNEI. The CDR3 sequence is 14 residues long. The V gene lost 3 bases and the J gene lost 1 base, with 9 bases spanning the gap. CDR3 loop: CASSDREFNYGYTF. The CDR3 nucleotides are TGTGCCAGCAGTGACAGGGAATTTAACTATGGCTACACCTTC.

The J gene is TRBJ1-6, the V gene TRBV13; no reliable D call. The CDR3 contains 16 residues. From germline, CDR1 is PRHDT and CDR2 FYEKMQ (reference sequence). V lost 5 bases to trimming and J lost 4 bases, with 15 bases between them. The CDR3 loop reads CASSPRGVEYNSPLHF. DNA of the CDR3: TGTGCCAGCAGCCCACGGGGAGTCGAGTATAATTCACCCCTCCACTTT. Based on the CDR3 plus reference TRBV13 and TRBJ1-6, the full variable domain is AAGVIQSPRHLIKEKRETATLKCYPIPRHDTVYWYQQGPGQDPQFLISFYEKMQSDKGSIPDRFSAQQFSDYHSELNMSSLELGDSALYFCASSPRGVEYNSPLHFGNGTRLTVT.

The CDR3: CAWSWGPSNDEQYF. In DNA, the CDR3 is TGTGCCTGGAGCTGGGGCCCCTCTAACGACGAGCAGTACTTC. The V and J genes are TRBV30 and TRBJ2-7; maybe TRBD1 (5 bases). The CDR3 is 14 amino acids. Germline CDR1 is GTSNPN and CDR2 is SVGIG (reference sequence). V shed 3 bases and J shed 5 bases, with 17 bases lying between them.

This clone was picked up one time. V is TRBV11-1 and J is TRBJ1-2; weak D call: TRBD1 (5 bases). V shed 3 bases and J shed 2 bases, with 13 bases lying between them. This CDR3 is 15 amino acids long. Germline V gene sequence: CDR1 SGHAT, CDR2 FQDESV (reference sequence). CDR3 nucleotide sequence: TGTGCCAGCAGCTTTTCAGGGTCGTCAAACTATGGCTACACCTTC. Protein product: CASSFSGSSNYGYTF. The whole variable domain, filled in from reference TRBV11-1 and TRBJ1-2, reads EAEVAQSPRYKITEKSQAVAFWCDPISGHATLYWYRQILGQGPELLVQFQDESVVDDSQLPKDRFSAERLKGVDSTLKIQPAELGDSAMYLCASSFSGSSNYGYTFGSGTRLTVV.

The J gene is TRBJ1-1, the V gene TRBV5-1; perhaps TRBD1 as D (5 bases). V lost 0 bases and J 0 bases, leaving 15 bases between the germline ends. CDR1 is SGHRS and CDR2 is YFSETQ in the germline V gene. This CDR3 has 17 amino acids. The CDR3 DNA is TGCGCCAGCAGCTTGGGGACAACGTCTAGGATGAACACTGAAGCTTTCTTT. This gives the protein CASSLGTTSRMNTEAFF.

The chain has TRBV7-2 and TRBJ2-1, with 8 nucleotides matching TRBD2. Germline V gene lookup returns CDR1 SGHTA and CDR2 FQGNSA. The CDR3 has 16 residues. V dropped 5 bases and J dropped 4; count of bases not matched to a gene: 10. CDR3 amino acids: CASSPMGSGSYNEQFF. CDR3 DNA sequence: TGTGCCAGCAGCCCCATGGGGAGCGGGAGTTACAATGAGCAGTTCTTC.

The rearrangement uses TRBV5-1 and TRBJ1-1; TRBD1 matches 8 bases. CDR1 and CDR2 from the germline V gene are SGHRS and YFSETQ. CDR3 length: 14 residues. J gave up 5 bases and V 4 bases, and 7 bases lay outside the gene matches. Here the CDR3 DNA reads TGCGCCAGCAGCGGGGGACAGGTTAATACTGAAGCTTTCTTT. Protein: CASSGGQVNTEAFF.

The CDR3 loop reads CASSPTRDRVGSGNTIYF. In nucleotides, the CDR3 is TGTGCCAGCAGCCCTACGCGTGATCGCGTCGGGTCTGGAAACACCATATATTTT. This rearrangement joins TRBV5-6 to TRBJ1-3; no clear D gene. V lost 4 bases, J lost 1 base, and 21 bases lay in between. Per the germline V gene, CDR1 is SGHDT and CDR2 is YYEEEE. The CDR3 is made up of 18 amino acids. Full variable domain (rest looked up from reference TRBV5-6 and TRBJ1-3): DAGVTQSPTHLIKTRGQQVTLRCSPKSGHDTVSWYQQALGQGPQFIFQYYEEEERQRGNFPDRFSGHQFPNYSSELNVNALLLGDSALYLCASSPTRDRVGSGNTIYFGEGSWLTVV.

The rearrangement uses TRBV11-2 and TRBJ1-1; D not certain. The V gene lost 8 bases and the J gene lost 4 bases, with 11 bases spanning the gap. CDR1 SGHAT and CDR2 FQNNGV come from the germline V gene. The CDR3 consists of 12 residues. The CDR3 DNA sequence: TGTGCCAGCGAGGGATCTGCCACTGAAGCTTTCTTT. Its translation: CASEGSATEAFF.

The CDR3 sequence: CASSTPGRSNEKLFF. CDR3 DNA: TGTGCCAGTAGTACCCCTGGGAGGTCCAATGAAAAACTGTTTTTT. This rearrangement joins TRBV19 to TRBJ1-4; no reliable D call. This CDR3 has 15 amino acids. Germline CDR1 reads LNHDA; CDR2 reads SQIVND (reference sequence). V was cut by 4 bases and J by 5 bases, with 14 bases left in between.

The chain joins TRBV5-4 to TRBJ2-7; tentative D call: TRBD2 (5 bases). This CDR3 region has 13 residues. V lost 2 bases and J lost 6, with 12 bases in between. Per germline, CDR1 SGHNT and CDR2 YYREEE (reference sequence). CDR3 region: CASSFYSAPEQYF. The CDR3 bases are TGTGCCAGCAGCTTCTATAGCGCGCCCGAGCAGTACTTC.

This chain uses TRBV3-1 (or the pseudogene TRBV3-2) with TRBJ2-7; 10 nucleotides align to TRBD2. CDR3 length: 16 residues. V dropped 1 base and J dropped 3; count of bases not matched to a gene: 6. The germline V gene encodes CDR1 LGHDT and CDR2 YNNKEL (reference sequence). This CDR3 reads CASSQGLAGVIYEQYF. The CDR3 nucleotides read TGTGCCAGCAGCCAAGGGCTAGCGGGAGTGATCTACGAGCAGTACTTC.

In its sample, this clone was seen many times. J is TRBJ2-2 and V is TRBV19; 12 bases align to TRBD2. Germline V gene data show CDR1 as LNHDA and CDR2 as SQIVND (reference sequence). V lost 7 bases and J lost 0; bases outside the gene matches: 3. The CDR3 is 16 amino acids. CDR3 region: CASKLAGGPNTGELFF. The CDR3 coding sequence is TGTGCCAGTAAGCTAGCGGGAGGGCCGAACACCGGGGAGCTGTTTTTT.

This clone was seen more than once but under ten times. V usage is TRBV14 and J usage is TRBJ1-5; D is unclear. V lost 0 bases to trimming and J lost 5 bases, with 5 bases between them. CDR3 length: 13 amino acids. Germline-derived CDR1 and CDR2 are SGHDN and FVKESK. CDR3 coding DNA: TGTGCCAGCAGCCAAGAACGGGATCAGCCCCAGCATTTT. Translation gives CASSQERDQPQHF.

Many counts were recorded for this clone. This sequence joins TRBV7-3 and TRBJ1-2, with D possibly being TRBD1 (5 bases). Germline loops: CDR1 SGHTA, CDR2 FQGTGA. V lost 1 base to trimming and J lost 2 bases, with 17 bases between them. The CDR3 spans 17 residues. The DNA for the CDR3 is TGTGCCAGCAGCTTAAATCCCACCCCAGGGCTGAACTATGGCTACACCTTC. Translating gives CASSLNPTPGLNYGYTF.

This clone has a single count. The V and J genes are TRBV5-8 and TRBJ2-7; D is unresolved. The CDR3 spans 12 residues. Germline V lookup: CDR1 SGHTS, CDR2 YDEGEE. Between the trimmed V and J ends, which lost 1 base and 6 bases, there was a span of 8 bases. This CDR3 reads CASSLRGPEQYF. The DNA of the CDR3 is TGTGCCAGCAGCTTGCGAGGTCCCGAGCAGTACTTC.

The rearrangement uses TRBV7-3 and TRBJ2-5; 8 bases map to TRBD2. CDR1 and CDR2 (germline): SGHTA, FQGTGA. The CDR3 length is 16 residues. V lost 5 bases, J lost 4 bases, and 12 bases stayed unmatched. This CDR3 is CASSPGLVGLGETQYF. CDR3 sequence (DNA): TGTGCCAGCAGCCCGGGACTAGTTGGTCTAGGAGAGACCCAGTACTTC.

This chain connects TRBV19 to TRBJ2-3; TRBD2 might be the D (5 bases). The CDR3 spans 16 residues. V was pared by 5 bases and J by 1 base, with 16 bases between. Germline lookup yields CDR1 LNHDA and CDR2 SQIVND (reference sequence). CDR3 nucleotides: TGTGCCAGTAGTCCCTCGAGGCTCGGGGGCACAGATACGCAGTATTTT. It specifies CASSPSRLGGTDTQYF.

The gene calls are TRBV19 and TRBJ1-4; 8 bases agree with TRBD1. This CDR3 is built from 16 residues. The germline V gene has CDR1 LNHDA and CDR2 SQIVND (reference sequence). V gave up 3 bases and J gave up 8 bases; unmatched junction bases: 11. CDR3 sequence reads: CASSILAGGEREKLFF. The CDR3 DNA sequence: TGTGCCAGTAGTATTCTGGCAGGGGGCGAAAGAGAAAAACTGTTTTTT.

The chain joins TRBV6-5 to TRBJ1-4, with D perhaps matching TRBD1 (6 bases). The germline gives CDR1 MNHEY, CDR2 SVGAGI. Trimming removed 6 bases from V and 0 bases from J, with 8 bases in between. The CDR3 is 14 residues long. CDR3 in amino acids: CASSWTATNEKLFF. The DNA of the CDR3 is TGTGCCAGCAGCTGGACAGCAACTAATGAAAAACTGTTTTTT.

This chain links TRBV3-1 (or the pseudogene TRBV3-2) with TRBJ1-1; 8 positions match TRBD1. CDR1 is LGHDT, CDR2 YNNKEL, per germline (reference sequence). The CDR3 consists of 14 residues. V lost 2 bases to trimming and J lost 4 bases; unmatched junction nucleotides: 3. The CDR3 is CASSQNTGGTEAFF. CDR3 in DNA: TGTGCCAGCAGCCAAAACACAGGGGGCACTGAAGCTTTCTTT.

The chain uses TRBV30 and TRBJ2-4; 8 nucleotides align to TRBD2. Germline lookup yields CDR1 GTSNPN and CDR2 SVGIG (reference sequence). This CDR3 has 13 amino acids. V lost 2 bases, J lost 8 bases, and 5 bases stayed unmatched. This chain's CDR3 is CAWSKGGGYIQYF. The CDR3 nucleotides are TGTGCCTGGAGTAAGGGCGGGGGGTACATTCAGTACTTC.

DNA for the CDR3: TGTGCCTGGAGTGCAGTATTGAACACTGAAGCTTTCTTT. It translates to CAWSAVLNTEAFF. The rearrangement uses TRBV30 and TRBJ1-1; no clear D. CDR3 length: 13 residues. V gave up 1 base and J gave up 0 bases, with 6 bases separating them. CDR1 is GTSNPN, CDR2 SVGIG, per germline (reference sequence).

This chain uses TRBV19 with TRBJ2-1; D is unresolved. This CDR3 contains 14 residues. Trimming pared 7 bases from V and 2 bases from J, leaving 12 bases between. Germline V gives CDR1 LNHDA, CDR2 SQIVND (reference sequence). CDR3 loop: CASTQNGAYNEQFF. DNA for the CDR3: TGTGCCAGTACCCAGAACGGAGCCTACAATGAGCAGTTCTTC.